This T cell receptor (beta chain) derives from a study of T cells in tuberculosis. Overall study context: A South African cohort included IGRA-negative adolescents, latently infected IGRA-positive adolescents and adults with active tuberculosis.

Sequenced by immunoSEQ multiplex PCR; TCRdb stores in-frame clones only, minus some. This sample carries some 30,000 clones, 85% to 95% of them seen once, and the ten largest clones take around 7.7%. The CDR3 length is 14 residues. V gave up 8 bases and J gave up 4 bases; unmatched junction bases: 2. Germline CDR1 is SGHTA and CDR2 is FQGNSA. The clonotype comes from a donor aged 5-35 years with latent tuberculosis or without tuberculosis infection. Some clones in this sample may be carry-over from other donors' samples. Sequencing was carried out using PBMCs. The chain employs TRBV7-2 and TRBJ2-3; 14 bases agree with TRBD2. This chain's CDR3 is CASRTSGGSDTQYF. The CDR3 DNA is TGTGCCAGCCGGACTAGCGGGGGGTCAGATACGCAGTATTTT.